This TCR beta chain is from a study of T cell responses to AZD1222 COVID-19 vaccine. As for the study in general: Second doses that came at about 4 or about 12 weeks were put together.

V dropped 3 bases and J dropped 7 bases, with 19 bases sitting between them. The germline V gene encodes CDR1 SGHNT and CDR2 YYREEE (reference sequence). The CDR3 sequence is 16 residues long. This table comes from immunoSEQ multiplex PCR, and its TCRdb copy is limited to in-frame clones, with some not included. The sample has nearly 110,000 clones, 80% to 90% seen once. V gene TRBV5-4 combines with J gene TRBJ1-4; D not resolved. The TCR originated in an adult in good health. The sequencing here drew on peripheral blood, taken on day 0 of AZD1222 vaccination. For the CDR3, the DNA is TGTGCCAGCAGCTATCGCTCACCGACCCAAGGTGAAAAACTGTTTTTT. Translating gives CASSYRSPTQGEKLFF.